These T cell receptor beta chains were read from a single sample in a study of OX40 agonist ivuxolimab in advanced cancers. Method: immunoSEQ multiplex PCR; TCRdb's copy keeps in-frame clones and lacks some. The table has over 50,000 clones, approximately 81% seen once. The material sequenced was CD4+ or CD8+ T cells sorted from blood, taken in a trial of the OX40 agonist ivuxolimab. The receptors shown here come from an adult with an advanced solid tumor such as melanoma, head and neck, liver or kidney cancer. The CDR3 runs from the conserved cysteine through the conserved F or W. A D gene is named only where the DNA matches it firmly. Some rows have no size entry. The others give once, few or many, or a class for an expanded clone.

j_call clone_size d_call v_call cdr3_nt cdr3_aa
TRBJ2-7 once TRBD2 TRBV4-2 TGTGCCAGCAGCCAAGCAGCGGGAACCACCTCCTACGAGCAGTACTTC CASSQAAGTTSYEQYF
TRBJ2-5 NA TRBD2 TRBV29-1 TGCAGCGTCGCTGGGACTAGCGGGGGGGAGACCCAGTACTTC CSVAGTSGGETQYF
TRBJ1-5 NA NA TRBV6-6 TGTGCCAGCAGTTACTACATGCGGCCCCAGCATTTT CASSYYMRPQHF
TRBJ1-3 NA NA TRBV19 TGTGCCAGTAGTATCCTTTTCTCTGCTGGAAACACCATATATTTT CASSILFSAGNTIYF
TRBJ2-1 NA TRBD1 TRBV19 TGTGCCAGTAGTTTCGGACAGGGTGGGGAGTTCTTC CASSFGQGGEFF
TRBJ2-7 NA TRBD2 TRBV10-3 TGTGCCATCAGTGGAGGCGGGAGTAAGTACGAGCAGTACTTC CAISGGGSKYEQYF
TRBJ2-2 few TRBD1 TRBV4-1 TGCGCCAGCAGCCGTGACCACCTGACAGGGGACGCCGGGGAGCTGTTTTTT CASSRDHLTGDAGELFF
TRBJ2-1 few TRBD2 TRBV14 TGTGCCAGCAGCAACACGCTAGCGGGAGGGGGTATAAAAAATGAGCAGTTCTTC CASSNTLAGGGIKNEQFF
TRBJ2-1 NA NA TRBV19 TGTGCCAGTAGCTTTAGCGGCTACAATGAGCAGTTCTTC CASSFSGYNEQFF
TRBJ1-2 NA NA TRBV10-3 TGTGCCATCAGTGAGTCCCAGTTCTATGGCTACACCTTC CAISESQFYGYTF
TRBJ2-1 NA TRBD1 TRBV19 TGTGCCAGTAGTACTCGACAGGGTAGACAGTTCTTC CASSTRQGRQFF
TRBJ2-6 once NA TRBV7-9 TGTGCCAGCAGCTTATCAGGGAGCTCTGGGGCCAACGTCCTGACTTTC CASSLSGSSGANVLTF
TRBJ1-5 NA NA TRBV4-3 TGCGCCAGCAGCCGGGGCTTATATCAGCCCCAGCATTTT CASSRGLYQPQHF
TRBJ1-1 NA NA TRBV25-1 TGTGCCAGCAGTGAGGAGGGGAGTACTGAAGCTTTCTTT CASSEEGSTEAFF
TRBJ2-5 few TRBD1 TRBV7-2 TGTGCCAGCAGCTTAGACAGGGGGTTGGAGACCCAGTACTTC CASSLDRGLETQYF
TRBJ2-7 NA NA TRBV18 TGTGCCAGCTCACCCCCGGGTGGAACCTTGGTAATCGAGCAGTACTTC CASSPPGGTLVIEQYF
TRBJ2-7 NA NA TRBV9 TGTGCCAGCAGCGCTTCGGGGGACAGCTCCTACGAGCAGTACTTC CASSASGDSSYEQYF
TRBJ2-3 NA NA TRBV5-4 TGTGCCAGCAGCTCAAGACTGAGCACAGATACGCAGTATTTT CASSSRLSTDTQYF
TRBJ1-5 NA TRBD1 TRBV6-1 TGTGCCATCAGGGGGGGCAGCAATCAGCCCCAGCATTTT CAIRGGSNQPQHF
TRBJ2-7 NA TRBD1 TRBV5-4 TGTGCCAGCAGCCGGGGACAGTCCTACGAGCAGTACTTC CASSRGQSYEQYF
TRBJ2-7 few TRBD2 TRBV28 TGTGCCACCTGGGAGGGTACGGGCTACGAGCAGTACTTC CATWEGTGYEQYF
TRBJ1-3 NA NA TRBV11-1 TGTGCCAGCAGCTTATTGACTGGAAACACCATATATTTT CASSLLTGNTIYF
TRBJ1-1 NA TRBD1 TRBV10-3 TGTGCCATCAGTGATCCGGGAGGGGGCACCGGGGACACTGAAGCTTTCTTT CAISDPGGGTGDTEAFF
TRBJ1-2 NA NA TRBV27 TGTGCCAGCAGTCCAAGAAGGGTAGAAATCTATGGCTACACCTTC CASSPRRVEIYGYTF
TRBJ1-5 NA NA TRBV6-1 TGTGCCAGCAGAAACAGGGTGGGTCAGCCCCAGCATTTT CASRNRVGQPQHF
TRBJ1-1 NA NA TRBV5-4 TGTGCCAGCAGCCCCCGAGTGACAGTCGACACTGAAGCTTTCTTT CASSPRVTVDTEAFF
TRBJ1-4 NA TRBD1 TRBV4-2 TGTGCCAGCAGCCAAGTCGGACAGGGTGGAGAAAAACTGTTTTTT CASSQVGQGGEKLFF
TRBJ2-4 NA TRBD1 TRBV4-1 TGCGCCAGCAGCCTAACGGACAGGGTGGGCATTGACATTCAGTACTTC CASSLTDRVGIDIQYF